This T cell receptor beta chain appears in the sequencing data of a study of T cells in Graves' hyperthyroidism and ophthalmopathy (dated by TCRdb to between 2017 and 2020). Looking at the study overall: Peripheral blood samples were taken at initial diagnosis, before any treatment was given. TCR V-J signatures able to tell the groups apart were searched for in a discovery cohort of 95 to 100 patients, of whom under 45 had Graves' ophthalmopathy and some 60 had stable Graves' hyperthyroidism. Prospective prediction of ophthalmopathy was tested in an independent validation cohort consisting of about 20 hyperthyroidism patients and approximately 16 patients who later progressed to ophthalmopathy. The roughly 100 discovery patients were randomly split 7:3 into training and test sets. Thyroid tissue and blood T-cell repertoires from more than 5 Graves' hyperthyroidism patients were also compared in the study. After sampling, hyperthyroidism patients received methimazole starting at 30 mg daily, and ophthalmopathy patients received high-dose intravenous methylprednisolone. The paper reports TCR Vbeta CDR3 sequencing of approximately 140 peripheral blood samples: around 41 ophthalmopathy, 75 to 80 hyperthyroidism and around 17 progressor patients. Study-wide conclusions, independent of this receptor: In validation, the model predicted progression to ophthalmopathy a median of around six months before onset, with about 67% sensitivity and 72.22% specificity. Most expanded thyroid clonotypes (frequency above 0.001) were also detected in blood, suggesting blood repertoires may reflect thyroid immune responses. Sample size was not statistically predetermined, and investigators were not blinded to group allocation. Ophthalmopathy was separated from stable hyperthyroidism by a 13 V-J signature model, with about 86% sensitivity and 81% to 83% specificity obtained in cross-validation and 80%/75% obtained in testing.

Stable Graves' hyperthyroidism was defined as no progression to ophthalmopathy during 18 months of follow-up. The hyperthyroidism patients were between 18 and 65 years old and newly diagnosed, with a disease duration of less than 2 months. Any patient with an uncontrolled infection, another autoimmune disease, pregnancy or lactation was excluded. Diagnoses were based on clinical symptoms, serum thyroxine and TRAb, thyroid ultrasound and orbital computed tomography. PBMCs were separated from roughly 10 ml of fresh peripheral blood using Ficoll-Paque density gradient centrifugation. Total RNA was extracted with Trizol reagent, and quality was checked on an Agilent 2100 Bioanalyzer. TCR beta CDR3 regions were amplified from RNA transcripts. For the first round of RT-PCR on the TCR CDR3, the HTBI primer set was used together with the Qiagen OneStep RT-PCR kit. The libraries were constructed in a second round of multiplex PCR and then size-selected and purified. Paired-end sequencing of the libraries was performed with 100 bp reads on an Illumina HiSeq2000. The authors' analysis ran thus. SOAPnuke was used to process the raw data, removing reads that contained adapters or uncalled bases, had a mean Phred below 15, or lacked an exact match to the constant primer or identifier. COPE v1.2.5 was used to merge the high-quality paired reads, and each unique nucleotide sequence was defined as a clonotype. Clonotypes were aligned to IMGT TRBV, TRBD and TRBJ reference segments using MiTCR v1.1. Only V-J combinations with frequency above 0.0001, covering 99% to 99.2% of repertoires, were analysed. A TCS score was defined as the ratio between F50 (clonal expansion) and ExV (chaos), using BLOSUM62-based TCRdist between CDR3 peptides within each V-J. Welch's t-statistics and random forest reduced fewer than 550 V-J features to about 13, which were used in a naive Bayes classifier (R e1071). TCRdb reprocessed the public reads (quality trimming at Q25 with fastp, clone calling with MiXCR) and kept in-frame beta chains. Each entry is one CDR3 protein sequence, shown with its most common DNA and genes. TCRdb assigned the V and J calls; the authors' analysis was not used. Across this sample there are fewer than 400,000 distinct CDR3 sequences, with 15% to 20% seen only once. The ten most abundant clones make up 33% of the sample.

The CDR3 numbers 13 residues from cysteine through phenylalanine. CDR3 DNA is the only sequence kept; it has 39 bases, read in frame from the first base. The germline ends are 10 bases apart after V is trimmed by 4 bases and J by 4 bases. CDR1 and CDR2, looked up from the germline V gene, are SNHLY and FYNNEI. In this sample, this clonotype turned up many times. This clone's antigen is unknown. No much larger clone exists at a distance of one base, and base qualities are not known. The chain is made from TRBV2 and TRBJ1-1; the D gene is unclear. The specimen sequenced was blood. This receptor was taken from a man aged 25 to 40 with Graves' hyperthyroidism. The DNA sequence is given as TGTGCCAGCAGTGGTCCAGAGACCACTGAAGCTTTCTTT. This encodes CASSGPETTEAFF.